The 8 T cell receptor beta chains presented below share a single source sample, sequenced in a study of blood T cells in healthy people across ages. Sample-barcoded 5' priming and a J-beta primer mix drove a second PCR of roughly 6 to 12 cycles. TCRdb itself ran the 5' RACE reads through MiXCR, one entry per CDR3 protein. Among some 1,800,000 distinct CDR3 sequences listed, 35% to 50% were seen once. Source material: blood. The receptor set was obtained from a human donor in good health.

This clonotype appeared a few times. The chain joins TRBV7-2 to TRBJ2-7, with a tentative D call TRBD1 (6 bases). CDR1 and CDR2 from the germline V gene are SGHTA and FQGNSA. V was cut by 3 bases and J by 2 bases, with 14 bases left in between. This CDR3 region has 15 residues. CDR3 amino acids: CASSFQTGSTYEQYF. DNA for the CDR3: TGTGCCAGCAGCTTTCAGACAGGTTCCACCTACGAGCAGTACTTC.

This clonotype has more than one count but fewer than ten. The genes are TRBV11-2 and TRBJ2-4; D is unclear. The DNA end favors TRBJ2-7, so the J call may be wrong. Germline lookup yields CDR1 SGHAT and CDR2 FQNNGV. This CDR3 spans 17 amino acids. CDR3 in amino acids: CASSLDPWAVFPYEQYF. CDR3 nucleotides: TGTGCCAGCAGCTTAGATCCCTGGGCAGTCTTTCCCTACGAGCAGTACTTC.

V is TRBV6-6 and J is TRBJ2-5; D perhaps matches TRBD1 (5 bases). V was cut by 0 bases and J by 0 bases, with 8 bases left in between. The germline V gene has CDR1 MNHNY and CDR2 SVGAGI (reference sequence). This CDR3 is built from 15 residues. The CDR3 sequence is CASSYSRTYQETQYF. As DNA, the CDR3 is TGTGCCAGCAGTTACTCCCGGACATACCAAGAGACCCAGTACTTC.

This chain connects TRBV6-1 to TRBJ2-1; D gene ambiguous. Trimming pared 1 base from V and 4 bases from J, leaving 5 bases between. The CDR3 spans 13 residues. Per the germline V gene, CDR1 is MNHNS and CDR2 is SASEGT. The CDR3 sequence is CASSEGRYNEQFF. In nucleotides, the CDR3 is TGTGCCAGCAGTGAAGGACGATACAATGAGCAGTTCTTC.

DNA for the CDR3: TGTGCCAGCAGAGAGACACCGGGACAGCAGAACACTGAAGCTTTCTTT. It codes for CASRETPGQQNTEAFF. The gene calls are TRBV2 and TRBJ1-1; TRBD1 matches 7 bases. The junction had 11 bases not matched to a gene; V was cut back by 6 bases and J by 1 base. CDR1 is SNHLY and CDR2 is FYNNEI in the germline V gene. This CDR3 region has 16 residues.

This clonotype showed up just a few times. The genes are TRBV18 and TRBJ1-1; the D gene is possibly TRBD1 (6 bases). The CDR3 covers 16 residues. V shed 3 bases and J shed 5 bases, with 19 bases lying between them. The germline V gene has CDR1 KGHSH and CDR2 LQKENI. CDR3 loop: CASSPPGQYKTTEAFF. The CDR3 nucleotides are TGTGCCAGCTCACCCCCGGGACAATACAAGACTACTGAAGCTTTCTTT.

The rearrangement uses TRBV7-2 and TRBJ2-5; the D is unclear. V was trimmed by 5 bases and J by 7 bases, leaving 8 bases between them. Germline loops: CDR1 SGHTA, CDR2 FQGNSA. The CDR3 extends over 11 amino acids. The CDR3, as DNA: TGTGCCAGCAGCCACCGGCTGACCCAGTACTTC. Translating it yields CASSHRLTQYF.

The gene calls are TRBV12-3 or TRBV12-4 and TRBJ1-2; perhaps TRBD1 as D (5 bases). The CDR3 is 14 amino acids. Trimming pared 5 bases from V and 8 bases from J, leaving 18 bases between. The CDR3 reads CASSDSGRGGGYTF. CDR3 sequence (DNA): TGTGCCAGCAGTGACTCGGGACGGGGCGGGGGCTACACCTTC.